The 26 T cell receptor beta chains below all came from one sample that was sequenced in a study of control samples from healthy donors and cancer patients (dated by TCRdb to about 2020). The library relied on the immunoSEQ multiplex PCR assay. Held by TCRdb, this immuneACCESS table contains in-frame sequences only and omits some clones. Under half of the omission traces to an unresolved V gene where checked; the cause of the rest is unknown. The sample records about 130,000 clones, 85% to 95% of which are singletons. 11% to 15% of the sample is taken by the ten largest. Sequencing was carried out using PBMCs. These receptors were obtained from a man aged 60 to 75 with colorectal cancer.

The V gene is TRBV2, the J gene TRBJ1-3; D perhaps matches TRBD1 (5 bases). The germline V and J ends were trimmed by 6 bases and 2 bases, with 11 bases remaining between them. The CDR3 has 14 amino acids. From germline, CDR1 is SNHLY and CDR2 FYNNEI. The CDR3 DNA reads TGTGCCAGCAGAGTACAGGCGGCTGGAAACACCATATATTTT. It specifies CASRVQAAGNTIYF. Full variable domain (rest looked up from reference TRBV2 and TRBJ1-3): EPEVTQTPSHQVTQMGQEVILRCVPISNHLYFYWYRQILGQKVEFLVSFYNNEISEKSEIFDDQFSVERPDGSNFTLKIRSTKLEDSAMYFCASRVQAAGNTIYFGEGSWLTVV.

The V and J genes are TRBV3-1 (or the pseudogene TRBV3-2) and TRBJ2-2; D call uncertain. The CDR3 spans 16 residues. V lost 1 base, J lost 2 bases, and 11 bases lay in between. The germline gives CDR1 LGHDT, CDR2 YNNKEL (reference sequence). CDR3 DNA sequence: TGTGCCAGCAGCCAAGCTGGGGAACTTAACACCGGGGAGCTGTTTTTT. Its protein is CASSQAGELNTGELFF.

This chain links TRBV24-1 with TRBJ2-3, with D maybe TRBD1 (5 bases). This CDR3 is 15 amino acids long. V gave up 0 bases and J gave up 2 bases, with 8 bases separating them. Germline V gives CDR1 KGHDR, CDR2 SFDVKD. DNA for the CDR3: TGTGCCACCAGTGATTTGCAGGACAACACAGATACGCAGTATTTT. Protein product: CATSDLQDNTDTQYF.

V is TRBV6-6 and J is TRBJ2-7; TRBD1 matches at 7 bases. V gave up 5 bases and J gave up 4 bases; unmatched junction bases: 11. The germline gives CDR1 MNHNY, CDR2 SVGAGI (reference sequence). The CDR3 totals 15 residues. The CDR3 is CASSTPGTDPYEQYF. The CDR3 nucleotides read TGTGCCAGCAGTACCCCCGGGACAGATCCTTACGAGCAGTACTTC.

The chain couples TRBV19 to TRBJ2-7, with D tentatively TRBD1 or TRBD2 (5 bases each). The germline V gene has CDR1 LNHDA and CDR2 SQIVND (reference sequence). The V end lost 2 bases, the J end lost 5 bases, and 10 bases lay between the germline ends. This CDR3 is built from 13 residues. The DNA of the CDR3 is TGTGCCAGTAGTATAAGGTGGGACCACGAGCAGTACTTC. Amino acids: CASSIRWDHEQYF.

J is TRBJ2-1 and V is TRBV4-2; TRBD2 agrees at 10 bases. This CDR3 contains 13 residues. V was clipped by 2 bases and J by 10 bases; unmatched bases: 2. Germline V gene data show CDR1 as LGHNA and CDR2 as YNFKEQ. Here the CDR3 DNA reads TGTGCCAGCAGCCAACTAGCGGGGGCCGAGCAGTTCTTC. Translating gives CASSQLAGAEQFF.

Only one count was recorded for this clone. The V and J genes are TRBV7-2 and TRBJ1-2, with D perhaps matching TRBD1 (5 bases). V lost 7 bases to trimming and J lost 2 bases, with 17 bases between them. Germline-derived CDR1 and CDR2 are SGHTA and FQGNSA. The CDR3 loop spans 15 amino acids. The CDR3 coding sequence is TGTGCCAGCAACCTCTTTGGCAGGGTAAACTATGGCTACACCTTC. Protein: CASNLFGRVNYGYTF.

The gene calls are TRBV3-1 (or the pseudogene TRBV3-2) and TRBJ2-2, with D uncertain. CDR1 and CDR2 from the germline V gene are LGHDT and YNNKEL (reference sequence). V dropped 4 bases and J dropped 5 bases, with 11 bases sitting between them. This CDR3 has 14 residues. This CDR3 is CASSLSGDTGELFF. The CDR3, as DNA: TGTGCCAGCAGCCTAAGTGGGGATACCGGGGAGCTGTTTTTT.

The chain carries TRBV24-1 and TRBJ2-5; either TRBD1 or TRBD2 may fit D (5 bases each). This CDR3 contains 15 residues. Trimming removed 7 bases at V and 3 bases at J, with 17 bases between. Germline V gene data show CDR1 as KGHDR and CDR2 as SFDVKD. The CDR3 DNA is TGTGCCACCAGCCCGGGTAGGCAGGGAGAAGAGACCCAGTACTTC. Protein product: CATSPGRQGEETQYF.

This chain uses TRBV4-1 with TRBJ1-6; no clear D. CDR3 size: 17 residues. Deletions cut 4 bases from V and 0 bases from J, with 13 bases between. Germline V gene sequence: CDR1 MGHRA, CDR2 YSYEKL. CDR3 bases: TGCGCCAGCAGCCGCGGACGGGCGAGCTCCTATAATTCACCCCTCCACTTT. This translates into CASSRGRASSYNSPLHF.

The gene calls are TRBV30 and TRBJ1-2; D possibly corresponds to TRBD1 (5 bases). V was pared by 0 bases and J by 5 bases, with 16 bases between. The V gene's germline CDR1 is GTSNPN and CDR2 SVGIG (reference sequence). This CDR3 contains 15 residues. The CDR3 region is CAWSVQAWQLYGYTF. The CDR3 nucleotides are TGTGCCTGGAGTGTACAGGCTTGGCAGCTGTATGGCTACACCTTC. Full variable domain (rest looked up from reference TRBV30 and TRBJ1-2): SQTIHQWPATLVQPVGSPLSLECTVEGTSNPNLYWYRQAAGRGLQLLFYSVGIGQISSEVPQNLSASRPQDRQFILSSKKLLLSDSGFYLCAWSVQAWQLYGYTFGSGTRLTVV.

This rearrangement joins TRBV18 to TRBJ2-1; 8 bases match TRBD1. This CDR3 is 15 amino acids long. The germline V gene encodes CDR1 KGHSH and CDR2 LQKENI. J gave up 3 bases and V 2 bases, and 3 bases lay outside the gene matches. The DNA for the CDR3 is TGTGCCAGCTCACCAGCAGGGGGCGTCTACAATGAGCAGTTCTTC. Translation: CASSPAGGVYNEQFF.

The V and J genes are TRBV30 and TRBJ1-4; D call uncertain. This CDR3 contains 12 residues. Germline lookup yields CDR1 GTSNPN and CDR2 SVGIG (reference sequence). V shed 2 bases and J shed 3 bases, with 4 bases lying between them. In DNA, the CDR3 is TGTGCCTGGAGTAGCGCTAATGAAAAACTGTTTTTT. This encodes CAWSSANEKLFF. The variable domain in full, completed from reference TRBV30 and TRBJ1-4, reads SQTIHQWPATLVQPVGSPLSLECTVEGTSNPNLYWYRQAAGRGLQLLFYSVGIGQISSEVPQNLSASRPQDRQFILSSKKLLLSDSGFYLCAWSSANEKLFFGSGTQLSVL.

Concerning this clone: The same CDR3 also results from other DNA sequences found in this sample. V gene TRBV4-2 combines with J gene TRBJ1-1; 8 positions match TRBD1. The CDR3 contains 15 residues. J gave up 5 bases and V 1 base, and 6 bases lay outside the gene matches. Looked up from germline, CDR1 is LGHNA and CDR2 is YNFKEQ. The CDR3 reads CASSQVGQGGTEAFF. The CDR3 region has the DNA TGTGCCAGCAGCCAAGTTGGACAGGGAGGAACTGAAGCTTTCTTT.

The chain joins TRBV9 to TRBJ1-1; D remains ambiguous. V lost 4 bases, J lost 2 bases, and 15 bases lay in between. CDR3 length equals 15 residues. From germline, CDR1 is SGDLS and CDR2 YYNGEE. The CDR3, as DNA: TGTGCCAGCAGCTCCCCGACGGCGGACAACACTGAAGCTTTCTTT. Translation: CASSSPTADNTEAFF.

The rearrangement uses TRBV5-6 and TRBJ1-2; D is unclear. The CDR3 is 13 amino acids. V gave up 6 bases and J gave up 8 bases, with 17 bases separating them. Germline CDR1 SGHDT, CDR2 YYEEEE. DNA of the CDR3: TGTGCCAGCACCATCCGGGGAAATAAGGGCTACACCTTC. As protein: CASTIRGNKGYTF.

V and J are TRBV6-5 and TRBJ2-5; D possibly corresponds to TRBD1 (6 bases). CDR1 and CDR2 (germline): MNHEY, SVGAGI. The CDR3 is made up of 14 amino acids. Trimming took 6 bases from V and 5 from J, leaving 16 bases between them. The DNA for the CDR3 is TGTGCCAGCAGAATCAGGGGAATGATTGAGACCCAGTACTTC. This encodes CASRIRGMIETQYF.

The rearrangement links TRBV3-1 (or the pseudogene TRBV3-2) to TRBJ1-4; 9 bases line up with TRBD1. CDR1 is LGHDT, CDR2 YNNKEL, per germline (reference sequence). The CDR3 runs 14 residues. The V and J ends lost 7 bases and 7 bases, in that order; junction bases with no gene match: 7. The DNA of the CDR3 is TGTGCCAGCACCCAGGGACAGGGCTTTGAAAAACTGTTTTTT. It specifies CASTQGQGFEKLFF.

This chain connects TRBV5-6 to TRBJ2-1; 7 bases match TRBD1. The germline V gene encodes CDR1 SGHDT and CDR2 YYEEEE. CDR3 size: 14 residues. With V trimmed by 0 bases and J by 6 bases, 3 bases remained unmatched. CDR3 region: CASSLGQGSNEQFF. CDR3 bases: TGTGCCAGCAGCTTGGGACAGGGCTCCAATGAGCAGTTCTTC.

The chain employs TRBV2 and TRBJ2-2, with a tentative D call TRBD1 (6 bases). This CDR3 has 16 residues. V lost 1 base and J 4 bases, leaving 13 bases between the germline ends. The V gene's germline CDR1 is SNHLY and CDR2 FYNNEI. The CDR3 spells CASSEEGGATTGELFF. CDR3 nucleotides: TGTGCCAGCAGTGAAGAAGGGGGTGCAACCACCGGGGAGCTGTTTTTT.

This chain joins TRBV19 and TRBJ1-1; no clear D gene. With 5 bases removed from V and 5 bases from J, the gap between germline ends came to 12 bases. Per germline, CDR1 LNHDA and CDR2 SQIVND (reference sequence). The CDR3 has 13 residues. The CDR3 loop reads CASSLSSGTEAFF. Here the CDR3 DNA reads TGTGCCAGTAGTTTGTCGTCAGGAACTGAAGCTTTCTTT.

This clone appeared once. V usage is TRBV10-3 and J usage is TRBJ1-1; 8 positions match TRBD1. The CDR3 consists of 15 residues. Per germline, CDR1 ENHRY and CDR2 SYGVKD. After removal of 2 bases from V and 4 bases from J, the junction contained 6 bases not matched to a gene. CDR3 sequence: CAISEDRGWGTEAFF. CDR3 DNA sequence: TGTGCCATCAGTGAGGACAGGGGATGGGGCACTGAAGCTTTCTTT.

About this clone: At the DNA level, this CDR3 is encoded by other sequences in the same sample as well. The chain recombines TRBV27 with TRBJ2-7; D gene uncertain. V gave up 3 bases and J gave up 2 bases, with 8 bases separating them. This CDR3 comprises 13 residues. Germline V gene lookup returns CDR1 MNHEY and CDR2 SMNVEV (reference sequence). The CDR3 protein is CASSFGRTYEQYF. CDR3 sequence (DNA): TGTGCCAGCAGTTTTGGCAGGACCTACGAGCAGTACTTC.

The rearrangement joins TRBV6-5 to TRBJ2-3; D possibly corresponds to TRBD1 (6 bases). Germline CDR1 is MNHEY and CDR2 is SVGAGI. The V end was cut by 6 bases, the J end by 2 bases, with 12 bases between. The CDR3 is 14 amino acids. CDR3 loop: CASRLQGFTDTQYF. The CDR3 bases are TGTGCCAGCAGACTACAGGGTTTCACAGATACGCAGTATTTT.

This clone was observed once. The chain's CDR3 is CASSEGPGVSQPQHF. CDR3 coding DNA: TGTGCCAGCAGTGAAGGACCCGGCGTCTCACAGCCCCAGCATTTT. V is TRBV2 and J is TRBJ1-5; no definite D call. The CDR3 runs to 15 residues. Germline CDR1 SNHLY, CDR2 FYNNEI. Trimming removed 1 base from V and 7 bases from J, with 14 bases in between.

The J gene is TRBJ2-7, the V gene TRBV12-5; 10 positions match TRBD1. The CDR3 length is 15 residues. Germline trimming cut 0 bases from V and 1 base from J; bases unmatched to any gene: 0. Germline V gene lookup returns CDR1 LGHNT and CDR2 FRNRAP. The CDR3 loop reads CASGLVGQGSYEQYF. DNA for the CDR3: TGTGCTAGTGGTTTGGTGGGACAGGGGTCCTACGAGCAGTACTTC.